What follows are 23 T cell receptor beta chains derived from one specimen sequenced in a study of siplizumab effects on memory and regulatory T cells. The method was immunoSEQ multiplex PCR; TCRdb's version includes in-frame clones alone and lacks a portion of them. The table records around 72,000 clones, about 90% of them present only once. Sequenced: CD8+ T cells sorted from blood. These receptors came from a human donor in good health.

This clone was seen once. The DNA for the CDR3 is TGCGCCAGCAGCCAAGGGACCAGGGTGAACACTGAAGCTTTCTTT. Translating gives CASSQGTRVNTEAFF. The chain carries TRBV4-1 and TRBJ1-1; tentatively, D is TRBD1 (5 bases). Trimming pared 1 base from V and 0 bases from J, leaving 9 bases between. CDR1 and CDR2 from the germline V gene are MGHRA and YSYEKL. CDR3 length: 15 amino acids.

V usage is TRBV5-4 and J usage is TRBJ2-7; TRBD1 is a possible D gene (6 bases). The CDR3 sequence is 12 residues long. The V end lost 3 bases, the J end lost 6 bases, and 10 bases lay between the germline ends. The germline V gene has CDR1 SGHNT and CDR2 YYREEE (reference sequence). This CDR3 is CASSSTGPEQYF. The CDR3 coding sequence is TGTGCCAGCAGCTCTACAGGGCCCGAGCAGTACTTC.

The CDR3 DNA reads TGTGCCAGCAGCGGGCCCTTGTCGAACACTGAAGCTTTCTTT. Protein sequence: CASSGPLSNTEAFF. This chain links TRBV9 with TRBJ1-1; D call uncertain. The CDR3 is 14 residues long. CDR1 SGDLS and CDR2 YYNGEE come from the germline V gene. Between the trimmed V and J ends, which lost 3 bases and 1 base, there was a span of 10 bases.

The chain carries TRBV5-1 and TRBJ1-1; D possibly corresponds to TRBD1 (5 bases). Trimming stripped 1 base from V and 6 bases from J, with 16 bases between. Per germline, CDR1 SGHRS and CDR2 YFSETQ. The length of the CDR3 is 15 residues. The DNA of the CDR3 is TGCGCCAGCAGCTTGCTTCCAGGGACTTTTTCTGAAGCTTTCTTT. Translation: CASSLLPGTFSEAFF.

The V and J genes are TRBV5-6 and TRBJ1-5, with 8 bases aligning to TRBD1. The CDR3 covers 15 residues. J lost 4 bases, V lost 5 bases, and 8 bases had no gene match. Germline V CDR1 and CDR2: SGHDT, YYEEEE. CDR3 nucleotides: TGTGCCAGCAGTCGTAAAGGACAGGGAAATCAGCCCCAGCATTTT. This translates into CASSRKGQGNQPQHF.

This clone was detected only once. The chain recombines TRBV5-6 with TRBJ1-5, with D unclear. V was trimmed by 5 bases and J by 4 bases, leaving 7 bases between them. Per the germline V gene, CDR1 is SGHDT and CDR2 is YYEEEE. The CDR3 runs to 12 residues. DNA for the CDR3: TGTGCCAGCAGTCCGATAAATCAGCCCCAGCATTTT. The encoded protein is CASSPINQPQHF.

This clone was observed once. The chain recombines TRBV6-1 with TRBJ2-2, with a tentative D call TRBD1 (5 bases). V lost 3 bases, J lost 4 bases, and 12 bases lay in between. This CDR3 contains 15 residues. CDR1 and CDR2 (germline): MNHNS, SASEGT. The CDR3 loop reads CASSDRQFSTGELFF. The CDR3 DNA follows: TGTGCCAGCAGTGACAGACAGTTTTCCACCGGGGAGCTGTTTTTT.

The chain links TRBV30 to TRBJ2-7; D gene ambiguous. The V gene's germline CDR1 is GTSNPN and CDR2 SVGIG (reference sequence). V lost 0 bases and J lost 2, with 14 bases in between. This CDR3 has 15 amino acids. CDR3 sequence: CAWSVSHGLPYEQYF. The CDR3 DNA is TGTGCCTGGAGTGTCTCTCACGGGCTACCCTACGAGCAGTACTTC.

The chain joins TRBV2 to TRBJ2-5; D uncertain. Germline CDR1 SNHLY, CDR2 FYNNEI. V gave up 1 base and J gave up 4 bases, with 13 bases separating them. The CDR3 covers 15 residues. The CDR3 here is CASSEGGISPETQYF. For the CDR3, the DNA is TGTGCCAGCAGTGAAGGGGGAATTAGTCCAGAGACCCAGTACTTC. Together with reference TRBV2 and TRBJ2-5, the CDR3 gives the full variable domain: EPEVTQTPSHQVTQMGQEVILRCVPISNHLYFYWYRQILGQKVEFLVSFYNNEISEKSEIFDDQFSVERPDGSNFTLKIRSTKLEDSAMYFCASSEGGISPETQYFGPGTRLLVL.

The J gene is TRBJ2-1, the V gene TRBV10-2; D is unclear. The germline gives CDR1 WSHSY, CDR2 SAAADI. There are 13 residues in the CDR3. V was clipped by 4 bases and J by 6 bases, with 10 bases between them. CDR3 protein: CASSALLRNEQFF. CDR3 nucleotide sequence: TGCGCCAGCAGTGCCTTACTACGCAATGAGCAGTTCTTC.

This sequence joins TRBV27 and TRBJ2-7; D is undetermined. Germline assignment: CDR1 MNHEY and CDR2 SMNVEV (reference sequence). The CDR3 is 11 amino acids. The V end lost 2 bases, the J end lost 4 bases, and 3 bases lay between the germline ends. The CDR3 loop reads CASSLGYEQYF. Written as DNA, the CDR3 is TGTGCCAGCAGTTTAGGATACGAGCAGTACTTC.

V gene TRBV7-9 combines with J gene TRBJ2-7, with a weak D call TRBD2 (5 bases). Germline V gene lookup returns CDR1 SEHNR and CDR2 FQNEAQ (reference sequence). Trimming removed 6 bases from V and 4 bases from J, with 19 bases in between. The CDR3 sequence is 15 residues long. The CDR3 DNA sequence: TGTGCCAGCAGTCCCACGGGTCCGCGGAGGTACGAGCAGTACTTC. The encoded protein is CASSPTGPRRYEQYF.

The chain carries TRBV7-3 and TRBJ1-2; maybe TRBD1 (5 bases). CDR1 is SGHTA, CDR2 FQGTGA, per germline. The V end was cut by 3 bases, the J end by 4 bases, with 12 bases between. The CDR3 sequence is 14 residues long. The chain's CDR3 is CASSFDSFTYGYTF. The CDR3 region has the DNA TGTGCCAGCAGCTTCGACAGTTTTACCTATGGCTACACCTTC. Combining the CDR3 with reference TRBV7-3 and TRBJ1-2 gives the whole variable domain GAGVSQTPSNKVTEKGKYVELRCDPISGHTALYWYRQSLGQGPEFLIYFQGTGAADDSGLPNDRFFAVRPEGSVSTLKIQRTERGDSAVYLCASSFDSFTYGYTFGSGTRLTVV.

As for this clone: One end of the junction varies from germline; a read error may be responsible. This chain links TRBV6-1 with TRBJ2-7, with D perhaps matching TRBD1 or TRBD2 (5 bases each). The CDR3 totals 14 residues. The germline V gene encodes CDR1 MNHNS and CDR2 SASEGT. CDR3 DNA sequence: TGTGCCAGCAGGGAAGGGGAGACCACGGGCGAGCAGTACTTC. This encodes CASREGETTGEQYF.

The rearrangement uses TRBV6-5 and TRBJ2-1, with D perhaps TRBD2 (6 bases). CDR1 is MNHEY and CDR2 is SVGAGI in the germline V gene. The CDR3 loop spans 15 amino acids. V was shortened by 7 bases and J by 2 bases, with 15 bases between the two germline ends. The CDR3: CASIDPASAYNEQFF. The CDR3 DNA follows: TGTGCCAGCATCGACCCAGCTAGCGCCTACAATGAGCAGTTCTTC.

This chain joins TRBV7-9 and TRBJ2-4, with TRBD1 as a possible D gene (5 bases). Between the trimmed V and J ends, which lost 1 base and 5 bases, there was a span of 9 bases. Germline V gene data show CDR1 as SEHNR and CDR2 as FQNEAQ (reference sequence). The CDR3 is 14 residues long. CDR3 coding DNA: TGTGCCAGCAGCTTAGTAGGGGTGCAAAACATTCAGTACTTC. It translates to CASSLVGVQNIQYF.

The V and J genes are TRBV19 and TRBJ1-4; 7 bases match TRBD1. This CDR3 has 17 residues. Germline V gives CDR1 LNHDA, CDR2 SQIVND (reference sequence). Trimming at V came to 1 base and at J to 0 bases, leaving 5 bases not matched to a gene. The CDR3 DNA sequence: TGTGCCAGTAGTATAGGGGGACAGTACCCAACTAATGAAAAACTGTTTTTT. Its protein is CASSIGGQYPTNEKLFF. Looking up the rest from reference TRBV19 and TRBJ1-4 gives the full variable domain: DGGITQSPKYLFRKEGQNVTLSCEQNLNHDAMYWYRQDPGQGLRLIYYSQIVNDFQKGDIAEGYSVSREKKESFPLTVTSAQKNPTAFYLCASSIGGQYPTNEKLFFGSGTQLSVL.

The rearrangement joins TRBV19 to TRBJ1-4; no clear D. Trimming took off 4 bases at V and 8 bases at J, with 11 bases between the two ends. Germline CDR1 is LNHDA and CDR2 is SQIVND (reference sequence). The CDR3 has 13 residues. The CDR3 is CASSTQTYEKLFF. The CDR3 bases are TGTGCCAGTAGTACTCAGACGTACGAAAAACTGTTTTTT.

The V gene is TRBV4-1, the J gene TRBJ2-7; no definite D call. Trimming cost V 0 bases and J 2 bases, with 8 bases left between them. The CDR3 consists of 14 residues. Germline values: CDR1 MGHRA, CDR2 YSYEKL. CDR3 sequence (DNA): TGCGCCAGCAGCCAAGATCTTAACACCTACGAGCAGTACTTC. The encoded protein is CASSQDLNTYEQYF.

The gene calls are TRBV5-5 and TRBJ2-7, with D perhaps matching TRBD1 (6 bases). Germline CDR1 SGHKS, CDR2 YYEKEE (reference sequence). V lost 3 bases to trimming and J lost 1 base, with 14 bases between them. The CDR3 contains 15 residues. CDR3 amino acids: CASSWGRVLSYEQYF. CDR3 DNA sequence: TGTGCCAGCAGCTGGGGGCGTGTCCTATCCTACGAGCAGTACTTC.

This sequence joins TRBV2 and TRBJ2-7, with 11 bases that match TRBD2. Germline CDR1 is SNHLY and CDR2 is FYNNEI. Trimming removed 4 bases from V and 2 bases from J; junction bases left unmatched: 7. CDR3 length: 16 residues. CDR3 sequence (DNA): TGTGCCAGCAGTGTTCGGGGACTAGCGGAGCCCTACGAGCAGTACTTC. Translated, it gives CASSVRGLAEPYEQYF.

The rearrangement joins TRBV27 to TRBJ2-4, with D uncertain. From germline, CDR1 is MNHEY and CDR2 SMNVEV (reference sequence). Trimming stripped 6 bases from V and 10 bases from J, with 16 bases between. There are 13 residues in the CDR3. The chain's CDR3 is CASSPSSGLIQYF. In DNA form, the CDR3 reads TGTGCCAGCAGCCCGAGTTCAGGCCTAATTCAGTACTTC.

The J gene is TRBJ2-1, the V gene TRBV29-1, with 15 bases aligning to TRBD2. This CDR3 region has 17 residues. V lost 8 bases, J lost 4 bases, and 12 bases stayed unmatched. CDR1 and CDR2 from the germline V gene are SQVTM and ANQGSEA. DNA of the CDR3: TGCAGCTTGACTGGGACTAGCGGGGGGCAAGGTTACAATGAGCAGTTCTTC. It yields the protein CSLTGTSGGQGYNEQFF.